Listed below are T cell receptor beta chains from one sample, sequenced in a study of CD8 T cells in Susac syndrome. TCRdb used MiXCR to reprocess the immunoSEQ multiplex PCR reads, holding one entry per CDR3 protein. The data show around 180,000 distinct CDR3 sequences, with approximately 95% seen just once and roughly 0.098% held by the top ten. The sequenced sample consisted of CD4+ T cells from PBMCs. The receptors were gathered from a human donor with multiple sclerosis. Both conserved end residues are trimmed from each CDR3.

V,J,CDR3
TRBV7-3,TRBJ2-5,ASSLSPQETQY
TRBV10-3,TRBJ2-6,AISGPLGGANVLT
TRBV19,TRBJ2-1,ASSIDRGGDEQF
TRBV27,TRBJ2-6,ASRSPGQGITGANVLT
TRBV25-1,TRBJ1-1,ASSVSGARDTEAF
TRBV9,TRBJ2-1,ASSTGGNSYNEQF
TRBV3-1,TRBJ2-7,ASSQGGLRSYYEQY
TRBV12-5,TRBJ2-1,ASGRTNNEQF
TRBV12-3/TRBV12-4,TRBJ2-2,ASSLGAGEITGELF
TRBV18,TRBJ2-1,ASSPPDPAGGPYNEQF
TRBV30,TRBJ2-3,AWSRGLSTDTQY
TRBV18,TRBJ1-2,ASSQDSSGYT
TRBV6-1,TRBJ2-6,AIPEGPSSGANVLT
TRBV24-1,TRBJ2-5,ATSKRGQETQY
TRBV20-1,TRBJ1-1,SATPDTEAF
TRBV18,TRBJ2-5,ASSVYRGQETQY
TRBV30,TRBJ2-1,AWGKGLGQQYNEQF
TRBV7-3,TRBJ2-1,ASSQLAGVNEQF
TRBV6-1,TRBJ2-7,ASIESRDRGRNEQY
TRBV21-1,TRBJ1-1,ASSKRGSEAF
TRBV6-5,TRBJ1-1,ASRIQGTAEAF
TRBV7-9,TRBJ2-2,ASMPYWGQRSNTGELF
TRBV20-1,TRBJ2-2,SASGGAGSDTGELF
TRBV5-1,TRBJ1-5,ASSWIPGGNQPQH
TRBV5-1,TRBJ2-3,ASSSLAGPAGQEQY
TRBV5-1,TRBJ2-5,ASSLLVPKTQY